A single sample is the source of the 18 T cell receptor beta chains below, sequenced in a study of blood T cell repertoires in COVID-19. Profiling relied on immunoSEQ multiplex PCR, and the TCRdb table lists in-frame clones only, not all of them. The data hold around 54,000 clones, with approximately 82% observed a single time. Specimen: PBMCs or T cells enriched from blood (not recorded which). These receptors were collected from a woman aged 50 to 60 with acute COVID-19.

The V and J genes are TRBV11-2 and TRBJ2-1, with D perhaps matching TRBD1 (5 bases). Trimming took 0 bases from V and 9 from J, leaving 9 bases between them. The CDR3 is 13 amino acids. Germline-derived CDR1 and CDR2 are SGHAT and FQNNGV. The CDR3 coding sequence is TGTGCCAGCAGCTTAGAGGGGCTTAGTGAGCAGTTCTTC. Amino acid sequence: CASSLEGLSEQFF.

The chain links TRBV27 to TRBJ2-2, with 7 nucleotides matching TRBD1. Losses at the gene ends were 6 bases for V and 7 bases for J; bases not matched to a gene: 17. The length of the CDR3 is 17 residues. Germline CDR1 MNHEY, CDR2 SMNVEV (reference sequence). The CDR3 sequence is CASSPDRVRPTSGELFF. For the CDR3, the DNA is TGTGCCAGCAGCCCCGACAGGGTTCGACCTACCAGCGGGGAGCTGTTTTTT.

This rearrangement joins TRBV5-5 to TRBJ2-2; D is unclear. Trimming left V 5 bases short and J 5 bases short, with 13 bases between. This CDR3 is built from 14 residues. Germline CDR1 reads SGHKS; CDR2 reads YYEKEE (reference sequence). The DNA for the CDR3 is TGTGCCAGCAGTTCCCCCGTCGGGACCGGGGAGCTGTTTTTT. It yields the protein CASSSPVGTGELFF.

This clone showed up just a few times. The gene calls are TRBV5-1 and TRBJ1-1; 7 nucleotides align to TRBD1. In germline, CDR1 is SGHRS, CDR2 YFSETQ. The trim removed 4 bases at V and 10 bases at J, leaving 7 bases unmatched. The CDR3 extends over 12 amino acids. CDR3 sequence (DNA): TGCGCCAGCAGCATGAACAGGGGATTAGCTTTCTTT. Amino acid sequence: CASSMNRGLAFF. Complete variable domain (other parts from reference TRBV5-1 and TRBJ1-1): KAGVTQTPRYLIKTRGQQVTLSCSPISGHRSVSWYQQTPGQGLQFLFEYFSETQRNKGNFPGRFSGRQFSNSRSEMNVSTLELGDSALYLCASSMNRGLAFFGQGTRLTVV.

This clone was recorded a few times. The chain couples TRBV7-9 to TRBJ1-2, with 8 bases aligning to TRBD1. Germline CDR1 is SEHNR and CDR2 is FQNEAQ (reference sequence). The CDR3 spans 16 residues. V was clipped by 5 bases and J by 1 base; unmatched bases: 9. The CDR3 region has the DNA TGTGCCAGCAGCGACCCGGACAGGGACTTTAACTATGGCTACACCTTC. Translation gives CASSDPDRDFNYGYTF.

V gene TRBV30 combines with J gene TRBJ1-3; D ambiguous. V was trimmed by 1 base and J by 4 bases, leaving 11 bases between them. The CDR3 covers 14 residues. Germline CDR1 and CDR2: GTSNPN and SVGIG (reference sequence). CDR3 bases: TGTGCCTGGAGTGGGCTAGGAACGGGAAACACCATATATTTT. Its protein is CAWSGLGTGNTIYF.

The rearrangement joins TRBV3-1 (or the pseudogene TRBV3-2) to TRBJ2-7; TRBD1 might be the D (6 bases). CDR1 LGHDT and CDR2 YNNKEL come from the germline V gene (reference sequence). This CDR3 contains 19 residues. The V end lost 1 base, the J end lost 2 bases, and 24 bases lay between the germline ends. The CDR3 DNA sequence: TGTGCCAGCAGCCAAGCAGTTCGTACTAGTAGGACAGATACCTACGAGCAGTACTTC. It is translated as CASSQAVRTSRTDTYEQYF.

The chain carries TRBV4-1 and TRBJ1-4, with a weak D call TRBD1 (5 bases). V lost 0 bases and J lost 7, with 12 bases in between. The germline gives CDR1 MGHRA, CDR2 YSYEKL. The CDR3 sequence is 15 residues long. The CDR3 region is CASSQDQTGFEKLFF. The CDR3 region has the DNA TGCGCCAGCAGCCAAGATCAAACAGGCTTTGAAAAACTGTTTTTT.

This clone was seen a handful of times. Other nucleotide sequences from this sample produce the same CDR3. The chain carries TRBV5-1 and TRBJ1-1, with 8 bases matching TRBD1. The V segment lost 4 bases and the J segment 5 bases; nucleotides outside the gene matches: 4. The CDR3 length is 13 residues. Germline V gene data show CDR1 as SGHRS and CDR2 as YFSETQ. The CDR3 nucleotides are TGCGCCAGCAGCGGACAGGGTCTTACTGAAGCTTTCTTT. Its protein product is CASSGQGLTEAFF.

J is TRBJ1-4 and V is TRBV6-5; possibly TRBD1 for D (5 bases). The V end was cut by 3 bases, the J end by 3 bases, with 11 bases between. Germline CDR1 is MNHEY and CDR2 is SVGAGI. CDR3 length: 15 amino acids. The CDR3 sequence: CASSYRGEANEKLFF. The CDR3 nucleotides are TGTGCCAGCAGTTATCGGGGGGAAGCTAATGAAAAACTGTTTTTT.

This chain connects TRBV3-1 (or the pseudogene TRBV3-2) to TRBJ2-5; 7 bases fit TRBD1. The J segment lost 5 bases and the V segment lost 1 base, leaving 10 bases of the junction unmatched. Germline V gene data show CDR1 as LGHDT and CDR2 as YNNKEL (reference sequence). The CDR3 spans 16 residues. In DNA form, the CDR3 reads TGTGCCAGCAGCCAAGGGGTAGGGGGCGCTTGGGAGACCCAGTACTTC. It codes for CASSQGVGGAWETQYF.

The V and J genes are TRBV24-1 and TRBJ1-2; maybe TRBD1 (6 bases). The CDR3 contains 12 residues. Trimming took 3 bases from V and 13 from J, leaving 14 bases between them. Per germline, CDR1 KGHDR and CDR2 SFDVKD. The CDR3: CATSDTLQGRTF. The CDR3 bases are TGTGCCACCAGTGATACCCTGCAGGGGCGCACCTTC.

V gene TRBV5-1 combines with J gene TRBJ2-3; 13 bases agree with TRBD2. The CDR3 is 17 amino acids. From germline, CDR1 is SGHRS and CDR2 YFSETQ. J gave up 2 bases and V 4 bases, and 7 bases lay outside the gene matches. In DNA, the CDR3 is TGCGCCAGCAGCCCCCGAACTAGCGGGGGGGCCACAGATACGCAGTATTTT. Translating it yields CASSPRTSGGATDTQYF.

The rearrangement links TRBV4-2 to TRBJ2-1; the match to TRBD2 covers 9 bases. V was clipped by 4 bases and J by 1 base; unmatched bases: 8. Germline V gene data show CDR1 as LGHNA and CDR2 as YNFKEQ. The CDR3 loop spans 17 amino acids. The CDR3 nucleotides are TGTGCCAGCAGCCTTACCCTAGCGGGGCGATCCTACAATGAGCAGTTCTTC. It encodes CASSLTLAGRSYNEQFF.

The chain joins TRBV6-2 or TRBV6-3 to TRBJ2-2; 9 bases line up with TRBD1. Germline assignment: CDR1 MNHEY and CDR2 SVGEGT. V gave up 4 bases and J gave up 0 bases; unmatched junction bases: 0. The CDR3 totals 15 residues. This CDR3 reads CASSWDRANTGELFF. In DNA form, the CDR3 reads TGTGCCAGCAGTTGGGACAGGGCGAACACCGGGGAGCTGTTTTTT.

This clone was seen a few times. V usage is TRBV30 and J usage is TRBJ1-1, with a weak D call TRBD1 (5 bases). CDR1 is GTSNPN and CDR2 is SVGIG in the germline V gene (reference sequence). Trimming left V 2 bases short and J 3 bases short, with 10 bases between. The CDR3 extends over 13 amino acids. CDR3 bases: TGTGCCTGGAGTTCGCAGGGCGACACTGAAGCTTTCTTT. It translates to CAWSSQGDTEAFF.

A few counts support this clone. CDR3: CASRQGEKTEAFF. The CDR3 DNA follows: TGTGCCAGCAGACAGGGGGAAAAAACTGAAGCTTTCTTT. The V gene is TRBV6-5, the J gene TRBJ1-1, with 8 bases lining up with TRBD1. Unmatched junction bases numbered 5, after V lost 6 bases and J lost 5 bases. The CDR3 is 13 amino acids. Germline CDR1 and CDR2: MNHEY and SVGAGI.

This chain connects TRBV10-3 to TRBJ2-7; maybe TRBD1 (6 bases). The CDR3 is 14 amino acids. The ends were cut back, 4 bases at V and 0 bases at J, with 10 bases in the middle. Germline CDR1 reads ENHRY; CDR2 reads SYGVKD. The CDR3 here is CAISADSSSYEQYF. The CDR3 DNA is TGTGCCATCAGTGCGGACAGTTCCTCCTACGAGCAGTACTTC.